This T cell receptor (beta chain) was captured by sequencing in a study of response to subunit inactivated influenza vaccine. CDR1 and CDR2 (germline): SGHVS, FNYEAQ. The V and J ends lost 5 bases and 3 bases, in that order; junction bases with no gene match: 3. This CDR3 is built from 13 residues. Study-wide points: A suggestion made by the authors is that each seasonal influenza vaccination recruits few new T cells.

Many counts were recorded for this clonotype. The antigen remains undetermined. From the RT-PCR reads, TCRdb called clonotypes with MiXCR, one entry per CDR3 protein. The table lists under 200,000 distinct CDR3 sequences, approximately 10% of them singletons, with around 12% in the top ten. The sequences come from non-naive T cells sorted from PBMCs, collected roughly 48 days after vaccination. The J gene is TRBJ2-5, the V gene TRBV7-6; TRBD1 matches at 7 bases. The clonotype originates from a man in his fifties who received an inactivated influenza vaccine. CDR3 sequence: CASSKDRKETQYF. The DNA of the CDR3 is TGTGCCAGCAGCAAGGACAGGAAAGAGACCCAGTACTTC.